This T cell receptor (beta chain) was sequenced for a study of T cell responses to AZD1222 COVID-19 vaccine. CDR1 MNHEY and CDR2 SVGEGT come from the germline V gene. Trimming cost V 6 bases and J 5 bases; bases outside gene matches: 7. The CDR3 runs 16 residues. Clones were read by immunoSEQ multiplex PCR, and TCRdb kept only the in-frame ones, dropping some. The sample yields under 200,000 clones, more than 80% seen once. This TCR derives from an adult who received the MenACWY meningococcal vaccine as a control. The V gene is TRBV6-2 or TRBV6-3, the J gene TRBJ2-1; 13 bases align to TRBD2. The material was peripheral blood, obtained 28 days after the second dose of the MenACWY control vaccine. CDR3 sequence: CASSPRLAGGDNEQFF. The CDR3 DNA follows: TGTGCCAGCAGCCCTCGACTAGCGGGAGGCGACAATGAGCAGTTCTTC.